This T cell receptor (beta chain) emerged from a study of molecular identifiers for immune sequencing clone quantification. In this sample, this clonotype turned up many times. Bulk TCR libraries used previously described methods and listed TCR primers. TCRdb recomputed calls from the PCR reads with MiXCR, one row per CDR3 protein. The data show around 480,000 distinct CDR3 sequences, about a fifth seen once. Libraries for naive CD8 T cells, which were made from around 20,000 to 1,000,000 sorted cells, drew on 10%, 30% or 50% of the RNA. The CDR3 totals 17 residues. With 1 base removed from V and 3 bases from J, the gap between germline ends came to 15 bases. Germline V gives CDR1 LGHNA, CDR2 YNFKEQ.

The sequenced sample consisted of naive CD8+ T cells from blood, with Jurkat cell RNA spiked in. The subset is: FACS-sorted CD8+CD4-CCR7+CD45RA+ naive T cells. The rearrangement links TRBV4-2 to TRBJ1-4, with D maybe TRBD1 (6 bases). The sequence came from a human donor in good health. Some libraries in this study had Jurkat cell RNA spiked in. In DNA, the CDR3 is TGTGCCAGCAGCCAAGTTGGGGGGGCGGCGGCTAATGAAAAACTGTTTTTT. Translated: CASSQVGGAAANEKLFF.